These 9 T cell receptor beta chains were sequenced from one sample in a study of blood T cell repertoires in COVID-19. Sequencing was performed with immunoSEQ multiplex PCR; in TCRdb, only in-frame clones are kept and a portion is missing. The sample gives over 150,000 clones, approximately 85% of which show up once; 6.5% to 7.5% is in the top ten. Sequences were obtained from peripheral blood. The receptors come from a man older than 75 with COVID-19, enrolled during active disease.

This clone was seen just once. The chain combines TRBV19 with TRBJ1-2; D perhaps matches TRBD1 (6 bases). Germline V gene data show CDR1 as LNHDA and CDR2 as SQIVND (reference sequence). The CDR3 has 13 residues. V was shortened by 5 bases and J by 1 base, with 8 bases between the two germline ends. CDR3 in DNA: TGTGCCAGTAGTCAGGGGAATAACTATGGCTACACCTTC. Its translation: CASSQGNNYGYTF.

The chain links TRBV19 to TRBJ1-2; D may be TRBD1 (6 bases). CDR1 and CDR2 (germline): LNHDA, SQIVND (reference sequence). Trimming removed 5 bases from V and 2 bases from J, with 9 bases in between. This CDR3 is built from 13 residues. DNA for the CDR3: TGTGCCAGTAGTCTCCAGGGGAACTATGGCTACACCTTC. Translation: CASSLQGNYGYTF.

The chain combines TRBV7-2 with TRBJ2-5; a possible D gene is TRBD2 (5 bases). Germline V gives CDR1 SGHTA, CDR2 FQGNSA. V dropped 1 base and J dropped 4 bases, with 10 bases sitting between them. CDR3 length: 14 residues. Written as DNA, the CDR3 is TGTGCCAGCAGCTTAGTAGCTGGAGGAGAGACCCAGTACTTC. It is translated as CASSLVAGGETQYF.

The rearrangement links TRBV5-1 to TRBJ2-3; 8 nucleotides match TRBD1. Germline CDR1 and CDR2: SGHRS and YFSETQ. This CDR3 spans 14 amino acids. V dropped 0 bases and J dropped 4; count of bases not matched to a gene: 1. CDR3 nucleotide sequence: TGCGCCAGCAGCTTGGGACAGGGGTCAGATACGCAGTATTTT. This encodes CASSLGQGSDTQYF.

This sequence joins TRBV19 and TRBJ1-2; 8 bases match TRBD1. The germline V gene has CDR1 LNHDA and CDR2 SQIVND (reference sequence). CDR3 length: 15 residues. The J segment lost 5 bases and the V segment lost 3 bases, leaving 8 bases of the junction unmatched. CDR3 protein: CASSISQGEGYGYTF. The CDR3 nucleotides are TGTGCCAGTAGTATCTCACAGGGGGAGGGGTATGGCTACACCTTC. The full variable domain, its missing parts supplied by reference TRBV19 and TRBJ1-2, is DGGITQSPKYLFRKEGQNVTLSCEQNLNHDAMYWYRQDPGQGLRLIYYSQIVNDFQKGDIAEGYSVSREKKESFPLTVTSAQKNPTAFYLCASSISQGEGYGYTFGSGTRLTVV.

The V and J genes are TRBV11-2 and TRBJ1-3; no firm D call. Per germline, CDR1 SGHAT and CDR2 FQNNGV. This CDR3 comprises 13 residues. Trimming took 5 bases from V and 4 from J, leaving 9 bases between them. The CDR3 DNA is TGTGCCAGCAGCACGAGTCACGGAAACACCATATATTTT. It specifies CASSTSHGNTIYF.

This chain connects TRBV7-8 to TRBJ2-3; 8 nucleotides align to TRBD2. From germline, CDR1 is SGHVS and CDR2 FQNEAQ. The CDR3 is 12 amino acids. Unmatched junction bases numbered 6, after V lost 5 bases and J lost 11 bases. CDR3: CASSTNGGGQYF. The CDR3, as DNA: TGTGCCAGCAGCACAAACGGGGGGGGGCAGTATTTT.

This chain connects TRBV6-5 to TRBJ1-1; TRBD1 is a possible D gene (6 bases). Germline assignment: CDR1 MNHEY and CDR2 SVGAGI. The CDR3 has 14 amino acids. The V end lost 4 bases, the J end lost 6 bases, and 15 bases lay between the germline ends. In DNA, the CDR3 is TGTGCCAGCAGTTCCCCAGGGGAAGTGGCTGAAGCTTTCTTT. Its protein is CASSSPGEVAEAFF.

This chain links TRBV10-3 with TRBJ1-3, with TRBD1 as a possible D gene (5 bases). The CDR3 has 14 amino acids. CDR1 is ENHRY and CDR2 is SYGVKD in the germline V gene. Trimming removed 8 bases from V and 4 bases from J, with 15 bases in between. The CDR3 loop reads CAIGQQGSGNTIYF. The CDR3 DNA sequence: TGTGCCATCGGCCAGCAGGGTTCCGGAAACACCATATATTTT.